One and the same sample provided the 7 T cell receptor beta chains below, sequenced in a study of T-cell reconstitution after alpha-beta-depleted transplantation in children. TCRbeta library construction was performed incorporating unique molecular identifiers. TCRdb analysed the PCR reads with MiXCR anew, one entry per CDR3 protein. The profile covers over 450,000 distinct CDR3 sequences, with more than 9% appearing a single time and roughly 2.1% taken by the ten largest. The specimen comprised PBMCs, sampled before TCRalphabeta/CD19-depleted stem cell transplant. Source of these receptors: a child aged 2-15 years with inherited bone marrow failure, due to receive a stem cell transplant.

This chain joins TRBV20-1 and TRBJ2-3; 11 nucleotides line up with TRBD2. This CDR3 spans 16 amino acids. With V trimmed by 4 bases and J by 4 bases, 10 bases remained unmatched. Germline V gene data show CDR1 as DFQATT and CDR2 as SNEGSKA (reference sequence). The CDR3 loop reads CSATILTSGNSDTQYF. In DNA form, the CDR3 reads TGCAGTGCTACGATATTGACTAGCGGGAACTCAGATACGCAGTATTTT.

This clonotype has just a few counts. The chain uses TRBV20-1 and TRBJ2-1, with TRBD1 matching over 8 bases. The CDR3 runs 19 residues. Germline CDR1 is DFQATT and CDR2 is SNEGSKA (reference sequence). With 3 bases clipped from V and 0 bases from J, the junction kept 16 bases outside the gene matches. The CDR3 DNA reads as TGCAGTGCTAGGAGCAGACTAATAAGGACAGGGAGCTCCTACAATGAGCAGTTCTTC. This encodes CSARSRLIRTGSSYNEQFF.

This clonotype has at least ten counts. Here the CDR3 DNA reads TGTGCCAGCAGCCATACTAGCGGGGGTTACAATGAGCAGTTCTTC. This codes for CASSHTSGGYNEQFF. J is TRBJ2-1 and V is TRBV4-2; 11 bases match TRBD2. This CDR3 contains 15 residues. The V gene's germline CDR1 is LGHNA and CDR2 YNFKEQ. Germline trimming cut 3 bases from V and 4 bases from J; bases unmatched to any gene: 2.

This clonotype was picked up many times. The chain uses TRBV20-1 and TRBJ2-1; no clear D gene. Per the germline V gene, CDR1 is DFQATT and CDR2 is SNEGSKA (reference sequence). The CDR3 loop spans 11 amino acids. Trimming took 6 bases from V and 1 from J, leaving 4 bases between them. The CDR3, as DNA: TGCAGTGCACAATCCTACAATGAGCAGTTCTTC. The encoded protein is CSAQSYNEQFF.

The table lists this clonotype with a few counts. The rearrangement uses TRBV20-1 and TRBJ1-5; 9 bases match TRBD1. The CDR3 spans 14 residues. V gave up 6 bases and J gave up 3 bases; unmatched junction bases: 6. The germline CDR1 and CDR2 sequences are DFQATT and SNEGSKA (reference sequence). CDR3 residues: CSARDREYNQPQHF. The CDR3 DNA follows: TGCAGTGCCAGGGACAGGGAATACAATCAGCCCCAGCATTTT.

This clonotype was counted only a few times. The rearrangement uses TRBV28 and TRBJ1-5, with a possible D match to TRBD1 (6 bases). Germline V gene data show CDR1 as MDHEN and CDR2 as SYDVKM. The germline V and J ends were trimmed by 11 bases and 3 bases, with 14 bases remaining between them. This CDR3 comprises 13 residues. The CDR3 loop is CAGGRDYNQPQHF. CDR3 DNA: TGTGCCGGGGGCAGGGATTACAATCAGCCCCAGCATTTT. Supplemented by reference TRBV28 and TRBJ1-5, the full variable domain reads DVKVTQSSRYLVKRTGEKVFLECVQDMDHENMFWYRQDPGLGLRLIYFSYDVKMKEKGDIPEGYSVSREKKERFSLILESASTNQTSMYLCAGGRDYNQPQHFGDGTRLSIL.

In this sample, this clonotype turned up many times. J is TRBJ1-3 and V is TRBV7-9; maybe TRBD1 (5 bases). The CDR3 extends over 15 amino acids. Trimming shortened V by 2 bases and J by 4 bases, and 12 bases separated the two germline ends. Germline CDR1 SEHNR, CDR2 FQNEAQ (reference sequence). The CDR3 coding sequence is TGTGCCAGCAGCTTACGGATGGGGGTCGGAAACACCATATATTTT. Amino acid sequence: CASSLRMGVGNTIYF. The complete variable domain, with remaining parts taken from reference TRBV7-9 and TRBJ1-3, reads DTGVSQNPRHKITKRGQNVTFRCDPISEHNRLYWYRQTLGQGPEFLTYFQNEAQLEKSRLLSDRFSAERPKGSFSTLEIQRTEQGDSAMYLCASSLRMGVGNTIYFGEGSWLTVV.